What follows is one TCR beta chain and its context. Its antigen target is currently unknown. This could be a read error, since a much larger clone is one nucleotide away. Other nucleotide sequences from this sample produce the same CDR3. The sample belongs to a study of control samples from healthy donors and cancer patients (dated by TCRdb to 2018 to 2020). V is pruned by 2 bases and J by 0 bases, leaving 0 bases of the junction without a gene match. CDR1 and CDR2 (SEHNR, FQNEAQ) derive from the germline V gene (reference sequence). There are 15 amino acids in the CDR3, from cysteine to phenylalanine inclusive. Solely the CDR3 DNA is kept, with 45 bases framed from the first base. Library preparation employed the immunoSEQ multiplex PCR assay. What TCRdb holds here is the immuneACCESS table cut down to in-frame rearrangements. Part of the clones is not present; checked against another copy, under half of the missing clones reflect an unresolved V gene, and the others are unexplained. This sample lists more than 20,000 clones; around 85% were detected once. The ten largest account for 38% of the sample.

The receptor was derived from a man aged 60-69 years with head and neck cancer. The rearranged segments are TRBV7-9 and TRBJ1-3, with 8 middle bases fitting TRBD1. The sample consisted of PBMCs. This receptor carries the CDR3 CASSLQGASGNTIYF. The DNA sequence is TGTGCCAGCAGCTTACAGGGGGCCTCTGGAAACACCATATATTTT.